A selection of T cell receptor beta chains follows, all from one sample in a study of blood T cell repertoires in COVID-19. Here immunoSEQ multiplex PCR was the method, and the copy in TCRdb shows in-frame clones only, minus some. The table records some 170,000 clones, approximately 85% of them present only once. Specimen: PBMCs or T cells enriched from blood (not recorded which). The receptors shown here come from a man between 35 and 55 years old who had recovered from COVID-19. CDR3s include the opening cysteine and the closing phenylalanine or tryptophan. The D gene is left open where the match is weak. Size tells how often a clone was seen (once, few, many) or the class of an expanded clone, and some rows leave it out.

clone size	V gene	J gene	D gene	CDR3 DNA	CDR3 protein
.	TRBV5-1	TRBJ1-1	TRBD1	TGCGCCAGCAGCTTGGGACAGGGGTCGTTCATGAACACTGAAGCTTTCTTT	CASSLGQGSFMNTEAFF
.	TRBV6-1	TRBJ1-5	.	TGTGCCAGCAGTGAATCGGCAGGGATCGAACAGCCCCAGCATTTT	CASSESAGIEQPQHF
.	TRBV30	TRBJ1-5	.	TGTGCCTGGAGTGTAGAGGAATATCAGCCCCAGCATTTT	CAWSVEEYQPQHF
.	TRBV2	TRBJ1-1	.	TGTGCCAGCAGTACCCGCCAGGGGACTGAAGCTTTCTTT	CASSTRQGTEAFF
.	TRBV7-3	TRBJ2-1	TRBD2	TGTGCCAGTGGGACTAGCGCGGACAATGAGCAGTTCTTC	CASGTSADNEQFF
.	TRBV7-3	TRBJ2-3	.	TGTGCCAGCAGCTGGGGGACTTTGGGCACAGATACGCAGTATTTT	CASSWGTLGTDTQYF
.	TRBV5-5	TRBJ2-1	.	TGTGCCAGCAGGACTACAGGGACCGATGAGCAGTTCTTC	CASRTTGTDEQFF
.	TRBV19	TRBJ1-3	.	TGTGCCAGTAGTACCCTCGGTGCCGGAAACACCATATATTTT	CASSTLGAGNTIYF
.	TRBV9	TRBJ2-1	TRBD2	TGTGCCAGCAGCGTAGCTGCGGGGGTCGGCTACAATGAGCAGTTCTTC	CASSVAAGVGYNEQFF
.	TRBV2	TRBJ1-5	TRBD1	TGTGCCAGCAGTGGCCCTTTTCCCGGACAGGGCGGTAGCAATCAGCCCCAGCATTTT	CASSGPFPGQGGSNQPQHF
.	TRBV18	TRBJ2-1	.	TGTGCCAGCTCCCGACCCACCGGGTCCGGAAAATGGAATGAGCAGTTCTTC	CASSRPTGSGKWNEQFF
.	TRBV28	TRBJ1-3	.	TGTGCCAGCCTCCTCGACCGACTCTCTGGAAACACCATATATTTT	CASLLDRLSGNTIYF
.	TRBV28	TRBJ1-2	.	TGTGCCAGCAGTTCTAATCACCCCTTTGGAGGGGGGGCGCTTGGCTACACCTTC	CASSSNHPFGGGALGYTF
few	TRBV25-1	TRBJ2-7	.	TGTGCCAGCAGTGTGGGAAGGACTCAGGAGCAGTACTTC	CASSVGRTQEQYF
.	TRBV7-6	TRBJ1-5	.	TGTGCCAGCAGCTTAATACAGGGAGGCAATCAGCCCCAGCATTTT	CASSLIQGGNQPQHF
.	TRBV30	TRBJ1-5	.	TGTGCCCTCTCTGCCGGGAGGCATCAGCCCCAGCATTTT	CALSAGRHQPQHF
.	TRBV28	TRBJ2-5	.	TGTGCCAGCTTTAATACAGGATGGGAGACCCAGTACTTC	CASFNTGWETQYF
.	TRBV7-9	TRBJ1-1	TRBD1	TGTGCCAGCAGCTGGACAGGGGGCGCCGAAGCTTTCTTT	CASSWTGGAEAFF
once	TRBV27	TRBJ1-5	.	TGTGCCAGCAGTCCCTTTCAAGGGGTGAGGCAGCCCCAGCATTTT	CASSPFQGVRQPQHF
.	TRBV19	TRBJ2-7	.	TGTGCCAGTAGTATGTCAGGGATTGGATACGAGCAGTACTTC	CASSMSGIGYEQYF
once	TRBV19	TRBJ1-2	.	TGTGCCAGTAGTATAGTAGGGAGAGGGACTCCTGATGGCTACACCTTC	CASSIVGRGTPDGYTF
few	TRBV7-3	TRBJ2-2	.	TGTGCCAGCAGCTTTCTCGACACCGGGGAGCTGTTTTTT	CASSFLDTGELFF
once	TRBV12-5	TRBJ1-2	.	TGTGCTAGTGGTACAGGGTACTATGGCTACACCTTC	CASGTGYYGYTF
few	TRBV7-9	TRBJ1-1	.	TGTGCCAGCAGCTTTGGTTCCGGGGAAGGGACTGAAGCTTTCTTT	CASSFGSGEGTEAFF
.	TRBV2	TRBJ2-2	.	TGTGCCAGCAGCGCCGGACTTCTCTCCGGGGAGCTGTTTTTT	CASSAGLLSGELFF
.	TRBV18	TRBJ1-4	.	TGTGCCAGCTCACCGTATCAGGGGCAAAACGAAAAACTGTTTTTT	CASSPYQGQNEKLFF
.	TRBV9	TRBJ1-4	TRBD1	TGTGCCAGCAGCACAGGAAACAGACAGGGGGATGAAAAACTGTTTTTT	CASSTGNRQGDEKLFF
.	TRBV15	TRBJ2-1	.	TGTGCCACCGGAGGTACTGTCGACAATGAGCAGTTCTTC	CATGGTVDNEQFF
.	TRBV28	TRBJ1-1	.	TGTGCCAGCAGCCGATATACAGGGTCTTTCTCCACTGAAGCTTTCTTT	CASSRYTGSFSTEAFF
.	TRBV27	TRBJ2-5	TRBD2	TGTGCCAGCAGTTATAGGGCGGGGGTGGAGACCCAGTACTTC	CASSYRAGVETQYF
few	TRBV7-9	TRBJ2-2	TRBD1	TGTGCCAGCAGCTTTACAGGGGGGACCGGGGAGCTGTTTTTT	CASSFTGGTGELFF
once	TRBV4-1	TRBJ2-6	.	TGCGCCAGCAGCCAAGGTGGGAGGGGGGCCGACTCTGGGGCCAACGTCCTGACTTTC	CASSQGGRGADSGANVLTF